These 26 T cell receptor beta chains share one sample of origin, sequenced in a study of blood T cell repertoires in COVID-19. The method was immunoSEQ multiplex PCR; TCRdb's version includes in-frame clones alone and lacks a portion of them. The sample holds about 190,000 clones; more than 70% are singletons and the top ten take 5.5% to 7%. Sequenced: peripheral blood. Receptors were obtained from a woman in her forties who had recovered from COVID-19.

The chain has TRBV5-1 and TRBJ1-3; the D gene is possibly TRBD1 (5 bases). The CDR3 runs to 18 residues. Trimming left V 0 bases short and J 0 bases short, with 16 bases between. CDR1 is SGHRS and CDR2 is YFSETQ in the germline V gene. The DNA of the CDR3 is TGCGCCAGCAGCTTGGGTGCGGCACGGGGGAACTCTGGAAACACCATATATTTT. Its translation: CASSLGAARGNSGNTIYF.

V is TRBV7-2 and J is TRBJ1-2; tentative D call: TRBD1 (6 bases). The V gene's germline CDR1 is SGHTA and CDR2 FQGNSA. The V end was cut by 2 bases, the J end by 1 base, with 14 bases between. This CDR3 has 16 amino acids. CDR3: CASSLTGTTINYGYTF. In nucleotides, the CDR3 is TGTGCCAGCAGCTTAACGGGGACAACGATTAACTATGGCTACACCTTC. The variable domain in full, with the rest retrieved from reference TRBV7-2 and TRBJ1-2, is GAGVSQSPSNKVTEKGKDVELRCDPISGHTALYWYRQSLGQGLEFLIYFQGNSAPDKSGLPSDRFSAERTGGSVSTLTIQRTQQEDSAVYLCASSLTGTTINYGYTFGSGTRLTVV.

The V call is TRBV6-2 or TRBV6-3, the J call TRBJ2-7, with TRBD2 identical over 7 bases. From germline, CDR1 is MNHEY and CDR2 SVGEGT. This CDR3 contains 15 residues. V shed 2 bases, J shed 6 bases, and the junction held 10 bases outside the gene matches. CDR3 region: CASSYAGSGAFEQYF. The DNA of the CDR3 is TGTGCCAGCAGTTACGCCGGAAGCGGGGCCTTCGAGCAGTACTTC.

The chain couples TRBV9 to TRBJ2-2; TRBD1 might be the D (6 bases). V dropped 0 bases and J dropped 4 bases, with 10 bases sitting between them. Germline CDR1 SGDLS, CDR2 YYNGEE. The CDR3 is 15 amino acids. CDR3 nucleotides: TGTGCCAGCAGCGTAGGTGCAGGGGTCACCGGGGAGCTGTTTTTT. As protein: CASSVGAGVTGELFF.

The V call is TRBV4-3, the J call TRBJ2-1; possible D gene TRBD1, 9 bases. CDR1 and CDR2 (germline): LGHNA, YSLEER. The V end lost 4 bases, the J end lost 5 bases, and 18 bases lay between the germline ends. The length of the CDR3 is 16 residues. As DNA, the CDR3 is TGCGCCAGCAGCCTCGTAGCGGGACAGGGAGACAATGAGCAGTTCTTC. Protein: CASSLVAGQGDNEQFF.

This clone has only a few counts. This chain uses TRBV4-2 with TRBJ2-7; 7 bases are a match to TRBD1. In germline, CDR1 is LGHNA, CDR2 YNFKEQ. This CDR3 has 14 amino acids. V was pared by 0 bases and J by 4 bases, with 3 bases of the junction left unmatched. The CDR3 DNA is TGTGCCAGCAGCCAAGACCAGGGGGAATACGAGCAGTACTTC. Its translation: CASSQDQGEYEQYF.

This chain connects TRBV24-1 to TRBJ1-2; TRBD1 might be the D (5 bases). Looked up from germline, CDR1 is KGHDR and CDR2 is SFDVKD. This CDR3 has 13 amino acids. Deletions cut 2 bases from V and 7 bases from J, with 10 bases between. Here the CDR3 DNA reads TGTGCCACCAGTGATTCAGGGTCGGGTGGCTACACCTTC. This codes for CATSDSGSGGYTF.

This clone was picked up a small number of times. The genes are TRBV18 and TRBJ1-1; a possible D gene is TRBD1 (5 bases). Germline V gene lookup returns CDR1 KGHSH and CDR2 LQKENI. Trimming left V 6 bases short and J 1 base short, with 12 bases between. This CDR3 comprises 14 residues. The CDR3 DNA follows: TGTGCCAGCTCCCAGGGTGTCGGGAACACTGAAGCTTTCTTT. Protein: CASSQGVGNTEAFF.

The V call is TRBV24-1, the J call TRBJ2-5; 8 nucleotides line up with TRBD1. Germline V CDR1 and CDR2: KGHDR, SFDVKD. The V and J ends lost 4 bases and 4 bases, in that order; junction bases with no gene match: 10. The CDR3 contains 16 residues. The CDR3 DNA follows: TGTGCCACCAGTGACCGGACAGGGTCTTATGGAGAGACCCAGTACTTC. It translates to CATSDRTGSYGETQYF.

DNA for the CDR3: TGTGCCAGTAGTATGTCACTAGCGGGAGGGGGCAGCTACAATGAGCAGTTCTTC. Protein sequence: CASSMSLAGGGSYNEQFF. The V and J genes are TRBV19 and TRBJ2-1; 13 nucleotides align to TRBD2. The CDR3 is 18 residues long. CDR1 is LNHDA and CDR2 is SQIVND in the germline V gene (reference sequence). Losses at the gene ends were 3 bases for V and 3 bases for J; bases not matched to a gene: 8.

The chain combines TRBV12-3 or TRBV12-4 with TRBJ2-7; TRBD1 matches 9 bases. After removal of 4 bases from V and 4 bases from J, the junction contained 2 bases not matched to a gene. The CDR3 has 13 amino acids. Here the CDR3 reads CASSSDRGYEQYF. DNA for the CDR3: TGTGCCAGCAGTTCCGACAGGGGGTACGAGCAGTACTTC.

V is TRBV19 and J is TRBJ2-4, with TRBD1 as a possible D gene (6 bases). CDR3 length: 18 residues. V lost 8 bases to trimming and J lost 3 bases, with 26 bases between them. Germline CDR1 LNHDA, CDR2 SQIVND (reference sequence). CDR3 in amino acids: CASEGESQPLVGKNIQYF. The CDR3 DNA reads TGTGCCAGTGAGGGGGAGTCGCAACCCCTGGTGGGCAAAAACATTCAGTACTTC.

V and J are TRBV30 and TRBJ1-2, with D possibly being TRBD1 (6 bases). This CDR3 region has 14 residues. V was cut by 0 bases and J by 8 bases, with 16 bases left in between. CDR1 GTSNPN and CDR2 SVGIG come from the germline V gene (reference sequence). The CDR3: CAWSVLRGAVGYTF. The CDR3 coding sequence is TGTGCCTGGAGTGTATTGCGGGGGGCGGTCGGCTACACCTTC. Supplemented by reference TRBV30 and TRBJ1-2, the full variable domain reads SQTIHQWPATLVQPVGSPLSLECTVEGTSNPNLYWYRQAAGRGLQLLFYSVGIGQISSEVPQNLSASRPQDRQFILSSKKLLLSDSGFYLCAWSVLRGAVGYTFGSGTRLTVV.

This sequence joins TRBV11-2 and TRBJ1-1, with 7 nucleotides matching TRBD1. Germline V gene lookup returns CDR1 SGHAT and CDR2 FQNNGV. Germline trimming cut 0 bases from V and 4 bases from J; bases unmatched to any gene: 14. This CDR3 has 18 amino acids. In DNA form, the CDR3 reads TGTGCCAGCAGCTTAGAAAGGGGGCTGGGGTTTTCGGGCACTGAAGCTTTCTTT. Its translation: CASSLERGLGFSGTEAFF.

The genes are TRBV7-2 and TRBJ2-1, with D tentatively TRBD1 (6 bases). The germline V and J ends were trimmed by 5 bases and 8 bases, with 16 bases remaining between them. Germline V gene lookup returns CDR1 SGHTA and CDR2 FQGNSA. There are 14 residues in the CDR3. This CDR3 is CASSPIGGSDEQFF. The CDR3 DNA reads as TGTGCCAGCAGCCCTATAGGGGGTAGCGATGAGCAGTTCTTC. The full variable domain, rest sourced from reference TRBV7-2 and TRBJ2-1, is GAGVSQSPSNKVTEKGKDVELRCDPISGHTALYWYRQSLGQGLEFLIYFQGNSAPDKSGLPSDRFSAERTGGSVSTLTIQRTQQEDSAVYLCASSPIGGSDEQFFGPGTRLTVL.

The rearrangement links TRBV5-1 to TRBJ2-1, with D maybe TRBD1 (5 bases). Trimming shortened V by 1 base and J by 5 bases, and 13 bases separated the two germline ends. This CDR3 is 15 amino acids long. Per germline, CDR1 SGHRS and CDR2 YFSETQ. As DNA, the CDR3 is TGCGCCAGCAGCTTGTGGGGCGGTATGAACAATGAGCAGTTCTTC. It codes for CASSLWGGMNNEQFF.

The genes are TRBV28 and TRBJ1-2, with 8 bases that match TRBD1. The germline CDR1 and CDR2 sequences are MDHEN and SYDVKM. V dropped 10 bases and J dropped 0; count of bases not matched to a gene: 7. This CDR3 has 14 amino acids. The CDR3 nucleotides read TGTGCCACCGTGGACAGGGCCTCTAACTATGGCTACACCTTC. This gives the protein CATVDRASNYGYTF.

J is TRBJ1-1 and V is TRBV24-1; tentatively, D is TRBD1 (6 bases). Germline V gene sequence: CDR1 KGHDR, CDR2 SFDVKD. The CDR3 extends over 17 amino acids. Trimming took off 2 bases at V and 1 base at J, with 16 bases between the two ends. CDR3 DNA sequence: TGTGCCACCAGTGATTCCCACCATCAACAGGGGAACACTGAAGCTTTCTTT. It specifies CATSDSHHQQGNTEAFF.

This chain links TRBV9 with TRBJ2-1, with D tentatively TRBD2 (5 bases). The germline V gene encodes CDR1 SGDLS and CDR2 YYNGEE. The length of the CDR3 is 13 residues. V dropped 3 bases and J dropped 6 bases, with 10 bases sitting between them. As DNA, the CDR3 is TGTGCCAGCAGCGCCGGGATAATCAATGAGCAGTTCTTC. Translation gives CASSAGIINEQFF. Looking up the rest from reference TRBV9 and TRBJ2-1 gives the full variable domain: DSGVTQTPKHLITATGQRVTLRCSPRSGDLSVYWYQQSLDQGLQFLIQYYNGEERAKGNILERFSAQQFPDLHSELNLSSLELGDSALYFCASSAGIINEQFFGPGTRLTVL.

DNA of the CDR3: TGTGCCAGCAGCTTGGGGACTGATTCTCCCAACGAGCAGTACTTC. Protein: CASSLGTDSPNEQYF. The chain is built from TRBV7-2 and TRBJ2-7; D may be TRBD2 (6 bases). The V gene lost 3 bases and the J gene lost 5 bases, with 17 bases spanning the gap. In germline, CDR1 is SGHTA, CDR2 FQGNSA. The CDR3 is made up of 15 amino acids.

This clone occurred a few times. The V call is TRBV30, the J call TRBJ1-1, with D possibly matching TRBD1 (5 bases). Germline-derived CDR1 and CDR2 are GTSNPN and SVGIG (reference sequence). The CDR3 consists of 17 residues. With 2 bases removed from V and 3 bases from J, the gap between germline ends came to 22 bases. In nucleotides, the CDR3 is TGTGCCTGGAGTACCCCGGGACTGCTTTTTTCGGACACTGAAGCTTTCTTT. It codes for CAWSTPGLLFSDTEAFF.

This chain uses TRBV18 with TRBJ1-6; 7 nucleotides line up with TRBD1. The J segment lost 10 bases and the V segment lost 6 bases, leaving 15 bases of the junction unmatched. The germline V gene has CDR1 KGHSH and CDR2 LQKENI. CDR3 size: 16 residues. The CDR3 protein is CASSPGTAGIHSPLHF. The CDR3 DNA reads as TGTGCCAGCTCCCCCGGGACAGCGGGTATACACTCACCCCTCCACTTT.

The CDR3 DNA follows: TGCGCCAGCAGTTCTAGCGGGAGTATAGATGAGCAGTTCTTC. The encoded protein is CASSSSGSIDEQFF. The genes are TRBV5-1 and TRBJ2-1; 10 bases are a match to TRBD2. The ends lost 5 bases at V and 8 bases at J; junction bases unmatched: 7. Germline V gene data show CDR1 as SGHRS and CDR2 as YFSETQ. This CDR3 region has 14 residues.

This chain links TRBV6-5 with TRBJ2-1; TRBD2 aligns across 7 bases. This CDR3 is 14 amino acids long. The junction had 8 bases not matched to a gene; V was cut back by 5 bases and J by 7 bases. Germline CDR1 is MNHEY and CDR2 is SVGAGI. The CDR3 sequence: CASSMGGSLNEQFF. CDR3 in DNA: TGTGCCAGCAGTATGGGGGGGAGTCTGAATGAGCAGTTCTTC.

The rearrangement joins TRBV6-5 to TRBJ1-3; 7 positions agree with TRBD1. V gave up 6 bases and J gave up 4 bases; unmatched junction bases: 9. CDR1 is MNHEY, CDR2 SVGAGI, per germline. The length of the CDR3 is 15 residues. This CDR3 is CASRSGQATGNTIYF. The CDR3 DNA follows: TGTGCCAGCAGATCCGGACAGGCCACCGGAAACACCATATATTTT.

The gene calls are TRBV9 and TRBJ2-1, with 10 bases fitting TRBD2. Germline V gene lookup returns CDR1 SGDLS and CDR2 YYNGEE. J was trimmed by 8 bases and V by 4 bases; bases with no gene match: 9. The CDR3 consists of 15 residues. The DNA of the CDR3 is TGTGCCAGCAGCCCAGCCAGCGGGAGGGCCGATGAGCAGTTCTTC. Its translation is CASSPASGRADEQFF.